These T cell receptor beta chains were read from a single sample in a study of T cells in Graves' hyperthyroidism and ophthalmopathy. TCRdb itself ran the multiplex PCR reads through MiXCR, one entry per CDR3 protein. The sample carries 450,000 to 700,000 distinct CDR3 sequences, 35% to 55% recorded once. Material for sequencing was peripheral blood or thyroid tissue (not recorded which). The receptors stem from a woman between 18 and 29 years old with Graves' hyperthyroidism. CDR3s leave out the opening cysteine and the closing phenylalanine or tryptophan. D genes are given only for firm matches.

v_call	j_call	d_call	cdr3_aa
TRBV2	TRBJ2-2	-	ASSEVGRQGYTFGSGTGELF
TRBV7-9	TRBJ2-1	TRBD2	ASSLETSGRVLIYNEQF
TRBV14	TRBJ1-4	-	ASSQGPGSTNEKLF
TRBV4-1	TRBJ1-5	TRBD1	ASSPSVLQGLGQPQH
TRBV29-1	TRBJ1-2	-	SVGTSGDT
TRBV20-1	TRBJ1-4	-	SARSGQNEKLF
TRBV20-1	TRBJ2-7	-	SARDLPTISYEQY
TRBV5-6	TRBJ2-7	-	ASTGTGTTYEQY
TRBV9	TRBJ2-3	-	ASSVGTGWTDTQY
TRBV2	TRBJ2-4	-	ASSRPQRNIQY
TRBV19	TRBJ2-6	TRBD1	ASSRDRGTGANVLT
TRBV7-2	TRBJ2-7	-	ASSLLDRTYEQY
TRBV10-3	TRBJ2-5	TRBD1	AISAGQGQETQY
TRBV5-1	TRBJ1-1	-	ASSLARTENTEAL
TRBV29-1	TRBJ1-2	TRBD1	SATTGTVYGYT
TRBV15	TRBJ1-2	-	ATSRDPWNYGYT
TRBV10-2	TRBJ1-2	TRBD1	TSRTGSFGCT
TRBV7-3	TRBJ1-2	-	ASSQLRGGYGYT
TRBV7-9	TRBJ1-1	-	ASSLAMNTEAF
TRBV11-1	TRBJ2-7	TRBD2	ASSVGPSGRSSYEQY
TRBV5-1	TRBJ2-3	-	ASSLAADKVTDTQY
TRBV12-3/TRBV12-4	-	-	ASSRSSGDSYNEQF
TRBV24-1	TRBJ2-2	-	ATSEDLISARGILQGRELF
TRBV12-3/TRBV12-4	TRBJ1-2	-	ASSYKENYGYT
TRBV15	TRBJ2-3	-	ATSGRVEAPY
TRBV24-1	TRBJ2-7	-	AAEGYEQY
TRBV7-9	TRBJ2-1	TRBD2	ASSPNSAGDAYNEQF
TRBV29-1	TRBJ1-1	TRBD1	SVSYADPGQMNTEAF
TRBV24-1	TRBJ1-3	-	ATSDSTALNTIY
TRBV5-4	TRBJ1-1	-	ASSFKRTALNTEAF
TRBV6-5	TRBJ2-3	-	ASCVDQRETDTQY
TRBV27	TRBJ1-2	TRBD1	ASSTRDSGGYT
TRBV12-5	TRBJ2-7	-	ASGLGQSYEQY
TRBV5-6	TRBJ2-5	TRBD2	ASSPGGQETQY
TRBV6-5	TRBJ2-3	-	ASSRDRSSDTQY
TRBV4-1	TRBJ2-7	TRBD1	ASSRTTGDHEQY
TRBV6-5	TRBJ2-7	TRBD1	ASSSGTGGEQY
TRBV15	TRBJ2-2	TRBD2	ATSKGLAGTGELF
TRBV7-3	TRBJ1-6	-	ASSNSPNSPLH
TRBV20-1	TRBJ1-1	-	SAGRVTTEAF
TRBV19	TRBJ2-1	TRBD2	ASRNGGGNEQF
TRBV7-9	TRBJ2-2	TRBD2	ASSLVGTSVYTGELF
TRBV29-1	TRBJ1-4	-	SVEIATNEKLF
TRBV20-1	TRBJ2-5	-	SARGSGAQY
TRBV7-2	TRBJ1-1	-	ASGSDGSTEAF
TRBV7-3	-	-	ASRSNPGQNNEQF
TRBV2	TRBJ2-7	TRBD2	ASSAQIAGAYYEQY
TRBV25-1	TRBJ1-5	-	ARVANQPQH
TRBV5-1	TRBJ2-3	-	ASSFHSTTDTQY
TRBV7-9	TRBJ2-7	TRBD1	ASSLLSQGAV
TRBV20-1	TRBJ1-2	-	SARDAGDYGYT
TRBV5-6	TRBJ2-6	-	ASSLVQPLSGANVLT
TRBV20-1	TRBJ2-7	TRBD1	SFSDRVGYEQY
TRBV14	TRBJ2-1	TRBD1	ASSPGQGNEQF
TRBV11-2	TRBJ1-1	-	ASSLGNIGNTEAF
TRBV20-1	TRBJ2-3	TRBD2	SATGLAGTDTQY
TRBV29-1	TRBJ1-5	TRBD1	SYDRDDQPQH
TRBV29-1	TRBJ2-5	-	SVAIVTTGDGETQY
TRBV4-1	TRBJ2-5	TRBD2	ASSEDWSSGPQETQY
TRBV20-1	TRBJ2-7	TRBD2	SAQLAGGVEQY